This TCR beta chain was recorded in a study of spatial heterogeneity in lung cancer. Study as a whole: Combinations of a unique TCR and a UMI were tallied in raw reads, and on average each appeared more than ten times.

Study-level results: Relative to follow-up, resection was when ubiquitous expanded tumor TCRs appeared more in blood.

Details on this clonotype: Its antigen is not identified.

The time point here: sample taken at primary tumor resection. About 73 TRACERx patients with early, untreated non-small cell lung cancer donated samples. Per germline, CDR1 MDHEN and CDR2 SYDVKM. This CDR3 has 12 residues. Trimming took 6 bases from V and 10 from J, leaving 10 bases between them. Every TCR cDNA molecule carried a tag that served as a unique molecular identifier. TCRdb reprocessed the 5' RACE reads with MiXCR, giving one entry per CDR3 protein. There are 85,000 to 100,000 distinct CDR3 sequences in the sample; 12% occur only once, and under 50% lies in the top ten. V is TRBV28 and J is TRBJ1-6, with D uncertain. The sample in question was PBMCs, obtained at surgery. The receptor was derived from a male donor with early-stage non-small cell lung cancer. The DNA of the CDR3 is TGTGCCAGCAGAGGCAGCGGATCACCCCTCCACTTT. It codes for CASRGSGSPLHF.